This T cell receptor beta chain was sequenced in a study of shared clonotypes between healthy human individuals. Points from the study as a whole: Blood alone was sampled, and tissue repertoires likely differ. Investigators expected sequencing depth to affect clonotype sharing among donors.

TCRdb's table, derived via immunoSEQ multiplex PCR, lists solely in-frame clones and lacks some. The sample holds 2 million to 2.5 million clones; approximately 94% are singletons and the top ten take around 0.13%. As for this clone: Its matching antigen is unknown.

The donor population consisted of healthy HIV-negative adults with no recent acute infections or vaccinations. The authors divided CD4+ cells into CD45RA+ naive and CD45RA-negative memory subsets. This sequence was found in a man between 18 and 35 years old in good health. The sequenced sample was naive CD4+ T cells sorted from blood. The subset: CD45RA+ positively selected.

CDR3 nucleotides: TGTGCCAGTAGTATAGTGGCGAGCTCTGGGGCCAACGTCCTGACTTTC. Encoded protein: CASSIVASSGANVLTF. The chain carries TRBV19 and TRBJ2-6; D not resolved. The CDR3 runs 16 residues. The germline V and J ends were trimmed by 1 base and 0 bases, with 7 bases remaining between them. Germline loops: CDR1 LNHDA, CDR2 SQIVND (reference sequence). Full variable domain (rest looked up from reference TRBV19 and TRBJ2-6): DGGITQSPKYLFRKEGQNVTLSCEQNLNHDAMYWYRQDPGQGLRLIYYSQIVNDFQKGDIAEGYSVSREKKESFPLTVTSAQKNPTAFYLCASSIVASSGANVLTFGAGSRLTVL.